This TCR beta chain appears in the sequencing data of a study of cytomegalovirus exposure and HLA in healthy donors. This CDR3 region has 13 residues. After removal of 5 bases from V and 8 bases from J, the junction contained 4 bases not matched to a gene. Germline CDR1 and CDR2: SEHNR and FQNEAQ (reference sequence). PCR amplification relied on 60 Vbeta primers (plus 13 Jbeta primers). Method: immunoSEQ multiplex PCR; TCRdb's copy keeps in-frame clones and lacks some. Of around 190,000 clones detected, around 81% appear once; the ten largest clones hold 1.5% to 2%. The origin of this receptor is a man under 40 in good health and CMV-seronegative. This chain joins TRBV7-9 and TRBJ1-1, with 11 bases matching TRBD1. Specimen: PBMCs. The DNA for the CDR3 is TGTGCCAGCAGCCCCGGACAGGGGGCGGAAGCTTTCTTT. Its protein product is CASSPGQGAEAFF. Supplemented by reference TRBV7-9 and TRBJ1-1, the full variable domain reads DTGVSQNPRHKITKRGQNVTFRCDPISEHNRLYWYRQTLGQGPEFLTYFQNEAQLEKSRLLSDRFSAERPKGSFSTLEIQRTEQGDSAMYLCASSPGQGAEAFFGQGTRLTVV.